Detailed here is one T cell receptor beta chain. This record belongs to a study of blood T cell repertoires in COVID-19. Whole-study context: PBMCs, B-cell-depleted T cells, or T cells provided the cDNA or gDNA that made up the material.

Participants had their cohort set by participant-reported clinical history. Sequencing used immunoSEQ multiplex PCR; TCRdb keeps in-frame clones, though not all of them. The sample lists some 230,000 clones, 85% to 90% occurring once. This clonotype was sampled from a woman in her late teens or twenties in a cohort exposed to, infected with or recovered from COVID-19 (not recorded which). Sequencing used PBMCs or T cells enriched from blood (not recorded which).

The CDR3 reads CASSQILFTEAFF. As DNA, the CDR3 is TGTGCCAGCAGCCAAATCCTTTTTACTGAAGCTTTCTTT. The chain joins TRBV3-1 (or the pseudogene TRBV3-2) to TRBJ1-1; D remains ambiguous. CDR3 length equals 13 residues. Germline V gene lookup returns CDR1 LGHDT and CDR2 YNNKEL (reference sequence). V lost 2 bases, J lost 5 bases, and 9 bases lay in between.